The table lists the clone carrying this TCR beta chain with a few counts. No antigen is known for it. The germline V gene encodes CDR1 DFQATT and CDR2 SNEGSKA (reference sequence). The CDR3 has 13 amino acids. Deletions cut 7 bases from V and 0 bases from J, with 13 bases between. This sample is part of a study of regulatory T cells in long-lasting Graves disease. To make TCR beta libraries, researchers used iRepertoire HTBI primers and Arm-PCR of CDR3 regions. Per the original data handling: Identification across samples found 60 to 75 TRBV and about 13 TRBJ segments. TCRdb re-called the multiplex PCR reads through MiXCR, storing one row per CDR3 protein. TCRdb's processing, not the authors' own work, is the source of the V and J calls. The sample lists hundreds of thousands of distinct CDR3 sequences; around 20% were seen once. Described time point: persistent/refractory GD, antithyroid drugs over 5 years with positive TRAb. Isolated PBMC RNA provided the starting material for the TCR library. From an endocrinology department in Xi'an, China, came the patients.

Findings and limits, study-wide: Less diverse TCR repertoires were seen in persistent Graves' patients than in newly diagnosed ones. Newly diagnosed disease favored TRBV20-1 and TRBJ2-1 over persistent disease.

The sequence was obtained from a female donor with Graves disease. This material consisted of peripheral blood mononuclear cells (PBMCs), taken when the disease was refractory, from a patient treated with antithyroid drugs. The V and J genes are TRBV20-1 and TRBJ2-7; D is ambiguous. The CDR3 nucleotides are TGCAGTGTATGGGTCCCAAACTCCTACGAGCAGTACTTC. It translates to CSVWVPNSYEQYF.